This paragraph covers one TCR beta chain sequence. Its antigen is undetermined. This entry comes from a study of radiation and T cells in renal cell carcinoma. Study in general: Nephrectomy followed 15 Gy stereotactic body radiation by 4 weeks. Findings of the study overall: Baseline intratumoral clonotype presence is unknown without pretreatment biopsies. From baseline, blood top tumor clonotypes peaked at 2 weeks post-radiation.

Clones were sequenced by immunoSEQ multiplex PCR, and TCRdb holds only the in-frame ones, with some missing. This table has 120,000 or so clones, approximately 78% appearing once. Time point here: blood 2 weeks post-SBRT. Noted treatment: 15 Gy SBRT to primary tumor, nephrectomy 4 weeks later. Clear cell pathology was present in this patient's renal cell carcinoma. The sample in question was blood, obtained from a patient whose treatment included radiotherapy and nephrectomy. The clonotype comes from an older woman with renal cell carcinoma.

The DNA for the CDR3 is TGTGCCAGCAGCTCTGAGAGGACAGGGTCGAACACCGGGGAGCTGTTTTTT. Protein sequence: CASSSERTGSNTGELFF. This chain joins TRBV7-6 and TRBJ2-2; 8 bases fit TRBD1. Germline V CDR1 and CDR2: SGHVS, FNYEAQ. J gave up 0 bases and V 4 bases, and 7 bases lay outside the gene matches. The length of the CDR3 is 17 residues.